Reported below is one TCR beta chain. The table lists this clone with a few counts. Its antigen target is currently unknown. No quality values exist for individual bases; no much larger clone is one base distant. This record comes from a study of cytomegalovirus exposure and HLA in healthy donors (dated by TCRdb to about 2017). General notes on the study: According to an earlier analysis of a few hundred of the donors, about 180 million T cells yielded 90 million to 130 million unique TCR beta sequences and approximately 300 Gb of sequence data. Alongside the repertoire data, information on donor age, sex, ethnicity and CMV serostatus was compiled. An earlier analysis of 500 to 650 of the donors applied high-throughput TCR beta sequencing to assess whether each TCR beta V gene segment acted as functional or pseudogenic. Every discovery cohort repertoire had been produced on one sequencing platform. A separate validation cohort of 100 to 150 different subjects was used in addition to the 666-subject first cohort. Typing coverage differed by locus: A, B, C, DRB1 and DQB1 were typed in about 620-630 donors, DQA1 in approximately 520, DPA1 in over 600, and DPB1 in 400 to 480. Genome-wide SNP genotypes for about 65% of the 666 donors were used in a later genetic analysis, which treated that subset as a discovery cohort. HLA typing included class I and class II loci at four-digit resolution. Rather than using new phenotypic data, the later analysis identified candidate immune exposures from TCR beta sequences and from how often those sequences occurred across donors. Across 398 genotyped donors of the cohort, an average of about 240,000 unique TCR beta nucleotide sequences per donor were sequenced, and approximately 17% of those sequences were non-productive. The study combined high-throughput TCR immunosequencing, statistical association of individual TCRs with disease status, and machine learning to predict cytomegalovirus infection status. An early release covering 550 to 700 HLA-typed donors comprised approximately 300 gigabases of sequencing data and around 80 million unique TCR sequences. A later analysis re-examined previously published TCR beta repertoires from 500 to 700 donors and added high-resolution HLA genotyping to investigate patterns of TCR occurrence. The genetic ancestry cluster associated with self-reported Caucasian donors included around four fifths of the approximately 410 genotyped donors. A few DR-DQ haplotypes were treated as single units for association and clustering because of strong linkage in the cohort. The study aimed to test whether cataloging public T cell receptors could reveal signatures of past pathogen exposure. The study profiled the T cell repertoires of some 610 subjects by immunosequencing and related them to cytomegalovirus serostatus.

Per the germline V gene (reference sequence), LNHDA is the CDR1 and SQIVND is the CDR2. The V and J ends are trimmed by 1 base and 6 bases, leaving 14 bases between them. The CDR3 runs 15 amino acids, cysteine and phenylalanine included. Only CDR3 DNA is held: 45 bases, read in frame from base 1. The cohort comprised fewer than 700 healthy bone marrow donors. Cohort members were all nominally healthy when sampled, although unrecorded immune exposures were likely present. The donor was CMV seropositive and belonged to the group of 250 to 350 seropositive cohort members. Every donor gave a peripheral blood sample, and the peripheral blood mononuclear cells from that sample were used for TCR beta sequencing. Genomic DNA was extracted from the blood cell samples with the Qiagen DNeasy Blood Extraction Kit. Libraries were prepared through the immunoSEQ multiplex PCR assay. For the multiplex PCR, a mixture combining 60 forward primers for TCR Vbeta segments and 13 reverse primers for TCR Jbeta segments was used. The CDR3 region of rearranged TCR beta genes was amplified from genomic DNA by a multiplex PCR assay. Amplified TCR beta libraries were sequenced as 87-base-pair reads on the Illumina HiSeq System. Under the source paper's analysis protocol: A later analysis tallied around 80 million unique TCR beta chains across the 640 or so repertoires, and approximately 11 million of those chains were shared by two or more donors. Raw reads were error-corrected and collapsed into unique sequences by a nearest-neighbor algorithm in which closely related sequences were merged to remove PCR and sequencing errors. To assign V, D and J gene segments, CDR3 sequences were aligned to IMGT reference sequences. For a sequence to be retained, a match of at least six nucleotides to both a V gene segment and a J gene segment was required. A rearrangement counted as productive if the CDR3 had no stop codons and remained in frame with V and J, and every other rearrangement counted as non-productive. CDR3 was defined by IMGT convention, running from the second conserved V-encoded cysteine to the conserved J-encoded phenylalanine. The earlier analysis of about 560 of the donors excluded any sequence lacking an unambiguous match to a single V gene segment. In an earlier analysis of about 590 of the donors, a V segment was called functional when productive rearrangements were above 56.7%, and segregating when the standard deviation between donors exceeded 5%. To diagnose cytomegalovirus status from the catalog of TCR beta chain sequences, a statistical classification framework was built. A later analysis assigned V and J genes by comparing TCR nucleotide sequences with IMGT/GENE-DB human TR gene sequences. A later analysis assigned CDR3 sequences and most-parsimonious VDJ recombination scenarios with the TCRdist pipeline. In a later analysis, every TCR beta chain was defined by the combination of its CDR3 amino acid sequence and its V-gene family, and reads without a unique V-gene family were dropped. A later analysis removed 500 to 650 highly shared, low-generation-probability nucleotide sequences to deal with suspected cross-contamination and a sequencing artifact. A later analysis calculated a clonal expansion index for each public chain from normalized within-repertoire ranks of inferred template counts. A later analysis computed generation probabilities with a VDJ recombination model fitted to out-of-frame rearrangements, and checked the results against IGoR. In a later analysis, TCR-TCR, TCR-HLA and TCR-CMV co-occurrence was scored with hypergeometric tests, and a repertoire-size bias correction was applied to TCR pairs. A later analysis estimated false discovery rates by permuting HLA or CMV assignments 20 times. A later analysis grouped co-occurring TCRs with DBSCAN, adding TCRdist sequence similarity when clustering within HLA-allele-positive subsets. Repertoires with fewer than 30,000 or more than 120,000 public chains, plus five repertoires with anomalous nucleotide sharing, were excluded from co-occurrence clustering. Held by TCRdb, this immuneACCESS table contains in-frame sequences only and omits some clones. Under half of the omission traces to an unresolved V gene where checked; the cause of the rest is unknown. From that table come the V and J calls and clone size; the DNA was used to work out D and trimming. This sample holds around 250,000 clones; approximately 82% were observed only once. The ten largest clones add up to less than 8.5% of the sample.

Study-wide conclusions, independent of this receptor: The authors suggested that the approach could potentially be generalized to other disease states and immunological phenotypes. Linkage disequilibrium might explain the correlated functional status among segregating V segments, but an unknown experimental factor could not be excluded. The classifier was reported to diagnose cytomegalovirus status with high specificity and sensitivity in both the original and validation cohorts. A later analysis associated 15,000 to 20,000 TCR beta sequences with specific HLA alleles at a false discovery rate of 0.05. Compared with equally common non-associated chains, HLA-associated TCR beta chains in a later analysis were more clonally expanded and had lower generation probabilities. In a later analysis, the rate of TCR association differed among HLA loci, with DRB1 alleles having the most associated TCRs and HLA-C alleles having the fewest. In an earlier analysis of approximately 590 of the donors, most TCR beta V segments appeared in productive rearrangements about 87% or about 30% of the time, broadly matching IMGT annotations. Some IMGT-functional V segments, including TRBV6-2 and TRBV6-3, could not be distinguished by the 87-base-pair reads and were therefore excluded. Because HLA typing was missing for some donors at each locus, association tests included only the typed subset. An association between a missense DCLRE1C variant and V-gene and J-gene trimming of TCR beta chains was found in a later genetic analysis and replicated in an independent cohort. A few of the identified cytomegalovirus-associated TCR beta chains were confirmed in vitro to be specific for cytomegalovirus antigens. A later analysis found that most CMV-associated TCR beta chains appeared HLA-restricted, with HLA associations seemingly driven largely by CMV exposure. While some public TCRs were present in many individuals, most TCR sequences turned up only very rarely across donors. The sequencing pipeline was judged likely to have produced a cluster of highly shared sequence variants as a technical artifact. For the cohort, immune exposure information was limited to CMV serostatus. In a later genetic analysis, fewer N-insertions in productive TCRs were reported among donors in an Asian-associated ancestry cluster than the 666-donor mean. Assigning TCR associations to individual alleles was difficult when HLA alleles, especially DR and DQ, strongly co-occurred. According to a later analysis, parvovirus B19, influenza, CMV and Epstein-Barr virus appeared linked to several top co-occurrence clusters. The cohort was sequenced for TCR beta chains only, and without alpha or paired-chain data the features that could be detected were limited. In the study, approximately 160 TCR beta chains were listed as associated with cytomegalovirus. Some 16 rarely observed V segments, including chromosome 9 orphons, were excluded from the earlier analysis of about 500 of the donors because counts were too low. Sequencing depth was assumed to be roughly uniform across donors in the presence/absence analyses, though that assumption may not hold. A further reported finding was that TCR beta sequences accurately predicted the HLA-A and HLA-B alleles for most subjects in the first cohort.

The specimen sequenced was PBMCs. The chain was built from TRBV19 and TRBJ2-3; the D gene is perhaps TRBD1, on 5 matching bases. This TCR was recovered from a woman aged 60 to 75 in good health and CMV-seropositive. The CDR3 protein is CASSIARTTFDTQYF. The nucleotide sequence reads as follows: TGTGCCAGTAGTATAGCCAGGACAACTTTCGATACGCAGTATTTT.